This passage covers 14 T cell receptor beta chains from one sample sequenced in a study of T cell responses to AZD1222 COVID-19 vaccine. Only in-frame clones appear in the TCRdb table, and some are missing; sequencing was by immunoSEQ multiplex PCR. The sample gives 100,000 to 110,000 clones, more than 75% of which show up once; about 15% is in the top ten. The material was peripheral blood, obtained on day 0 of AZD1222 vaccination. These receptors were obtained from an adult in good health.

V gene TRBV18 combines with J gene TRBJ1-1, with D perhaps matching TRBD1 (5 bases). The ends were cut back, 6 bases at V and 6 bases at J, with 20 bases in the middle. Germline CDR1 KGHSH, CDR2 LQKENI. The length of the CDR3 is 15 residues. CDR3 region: CASSPGLAGTAEAFF. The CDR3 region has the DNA TGTGCCAGCTCGCCCGGTTTGGCAGGGACCGCTGAAGCTTTCTTT.

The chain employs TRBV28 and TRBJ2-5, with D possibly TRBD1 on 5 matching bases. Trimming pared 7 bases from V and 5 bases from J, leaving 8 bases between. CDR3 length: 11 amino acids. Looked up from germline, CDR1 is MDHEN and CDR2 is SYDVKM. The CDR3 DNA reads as TGTGCCAGCATTGGGGCCGAGACCCAGTACTTC. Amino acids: CASIGAETQYF.

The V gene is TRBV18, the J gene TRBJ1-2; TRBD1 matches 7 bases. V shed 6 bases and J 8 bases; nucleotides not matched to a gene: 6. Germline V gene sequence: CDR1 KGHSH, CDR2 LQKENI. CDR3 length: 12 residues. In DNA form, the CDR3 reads TGTGCCAGCTCCGCCGACAGGGAAGGCTACACCTTC. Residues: CASSADREGYTF.

DNA of the CDR3: TGTGCCAGCAGTTACATAGAGGGGACTGAAGCTTTCTTT. It yields the protein CASSYIEGTEAFF. V gene TRBV6-2 or TRBV6-3 combines with J gene TRBJ1-1; a possible D gene is TRBD1 (5 bases). The germline V and J ends were trimmed by 2 bases and 5 bases, with 9 bases remaining between them. The CDR3 is 13 amino acids. Per the germline V gene, CDR1 is MNHEY and CDR2 is SVGEGT.

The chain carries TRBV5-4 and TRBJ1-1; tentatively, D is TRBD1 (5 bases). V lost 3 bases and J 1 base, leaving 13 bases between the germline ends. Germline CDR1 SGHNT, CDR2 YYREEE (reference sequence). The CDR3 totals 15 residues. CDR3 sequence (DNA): TGTGCCAGCAGCTGGGTGCAGGGAAAGAACACTGAAGCTTTCTTT. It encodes CASSWVQGKNTEAFF.

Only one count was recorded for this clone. The CDR3: CASSRGGTGLNTEAFF. In nucleotides, the CDR3 is TGCGCCAGCAGTCGCGGAGGGACAGGGTTGAACACTGAAGCTTTCTTT. The V gene is TRBV4-3, the J gene TRBJ1-1, with TRBD1 matching 9 bases. The CDR3 loop spans 16 amino acids. Germline trimming cut 6 bases from V and 0 bases from J; bases unmatched to any gene: 8. Germline CDR1 LGHNA, CDR2 YSLEER.

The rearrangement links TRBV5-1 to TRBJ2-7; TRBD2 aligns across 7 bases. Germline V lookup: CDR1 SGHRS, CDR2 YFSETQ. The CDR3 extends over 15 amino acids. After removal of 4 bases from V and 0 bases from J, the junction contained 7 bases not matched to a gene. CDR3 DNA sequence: TGCGCCAGCAGCCCCGGGGGGTCTCCCTCCTACGAGCAGTACTTC. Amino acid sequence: CASSPGGSPSYEQYF.

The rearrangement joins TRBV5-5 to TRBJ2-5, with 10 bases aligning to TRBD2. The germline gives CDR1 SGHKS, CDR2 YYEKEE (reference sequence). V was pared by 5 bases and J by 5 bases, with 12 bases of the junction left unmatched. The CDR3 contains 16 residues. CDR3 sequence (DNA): TGTGCCAGCAGTTCCATGCTAGCGGGGGAACAGGAGACCCAGTACTTC. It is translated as CASSSMLAGEQETQYF.

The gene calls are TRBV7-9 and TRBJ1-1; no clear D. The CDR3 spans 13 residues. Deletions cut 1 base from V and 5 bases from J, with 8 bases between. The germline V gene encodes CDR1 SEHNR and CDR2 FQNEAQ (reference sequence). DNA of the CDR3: TGTGCCAGCAGCTTAGTGATAGAAACTGAAGCTTTCTTT. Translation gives CASSLVIETEAFF.

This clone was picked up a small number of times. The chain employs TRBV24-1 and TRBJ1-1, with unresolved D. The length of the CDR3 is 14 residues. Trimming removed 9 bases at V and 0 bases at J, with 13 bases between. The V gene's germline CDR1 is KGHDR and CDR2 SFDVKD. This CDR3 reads CATLGWILNTEAFF. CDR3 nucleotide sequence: TGTGCCACCTTAGGCTGGATTTTGAACACTGAAGCTTTCTTT.

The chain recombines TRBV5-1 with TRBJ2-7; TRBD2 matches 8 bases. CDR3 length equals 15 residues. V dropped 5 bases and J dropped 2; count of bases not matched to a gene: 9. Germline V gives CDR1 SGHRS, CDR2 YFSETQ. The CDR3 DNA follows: TGCGCCAGCAGTTACGCGGGGGGCCAACCCTACGAGCAGTACTTC. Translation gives CASSYAGGQPYEQYF.

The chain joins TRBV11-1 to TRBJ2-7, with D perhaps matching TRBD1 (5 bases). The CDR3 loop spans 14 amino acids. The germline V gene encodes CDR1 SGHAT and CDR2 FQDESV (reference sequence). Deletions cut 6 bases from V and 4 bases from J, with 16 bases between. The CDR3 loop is CASSKDSGRYEQYF. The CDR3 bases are TGTGCCAGCAGTAAAGACTCAGGGCGGTACGAGCAGTACTTC.

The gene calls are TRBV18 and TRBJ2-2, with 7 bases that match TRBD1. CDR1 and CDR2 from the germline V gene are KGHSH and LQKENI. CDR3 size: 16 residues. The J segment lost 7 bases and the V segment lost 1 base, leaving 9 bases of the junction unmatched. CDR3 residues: CASSPLGQKSLGELFF. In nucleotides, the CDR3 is TGTGCCAGCTCACCACTGGGACAGAAATCGCTCGGGGAGCTGTTTTTT.

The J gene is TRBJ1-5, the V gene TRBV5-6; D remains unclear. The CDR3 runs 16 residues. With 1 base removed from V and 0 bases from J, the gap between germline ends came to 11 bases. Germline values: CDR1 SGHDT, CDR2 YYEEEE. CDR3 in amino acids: CASSLPLPDSNQPQHF. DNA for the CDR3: TGTGCCAGCAGCTTGCCTCTCCCAGATAGCAATCAGCCCCAGCATTTT. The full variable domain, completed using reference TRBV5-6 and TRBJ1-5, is DAGVTQSPTHLIKTRGQQVTLRCSPKSGHDTVSWYQQALGQGPQFIFQYYEEEERQRGNFPDRFSGHQFPNYSSELNVNALLLGDSALYLCASSLPLPDSNQPQHFGDGTRLSIL.